The 12 T cell receptor beta chains presented below share a single source sample, sequenced in a study of cytomegalovirus exposure and HLA in healthy donors. Use of 60 Vbeta and 13 Jbeta primers characterized the PCR. Sequencing was performed with immunoSEQ multiplex PCR; in TCRdb, only in-frame clones are kept and a portion is missing. In the table there are about 300,000 clones, 70% to 90% of which are singletons. The sequencing input was PBMCs. All receptors come from a middle-aged man in good health and CMV-seropositive.

V usage is TRBV23-1 and J usage is TRBJ2-1, with TRBD2 identical over 7 bases. TRBV23-1 is noted as an ORF with a role that remains uncertain. The CDR3 extends over 17 amino acids. J gave up 3 bases and V 6 bases, and 14 bases lay outside the gene matches. This CDR3 is CASSPSSSGEVYNEQFF. Written as DNA, the CDR3 is TGCGCCAGCAGCCCCTCTTCTAGCGGAGAAGTCTACAATGAGCAGTTCTTC.

This clone was picked up one time. The chain uses TRBV6-5 and TRBJ1-1, with D unclear. V was trimmed by 5 bases and J by 4 bases, leaving 11 bases between them. This CDR3 region has 13 residues. CDR1 and CDR2 from the germline V gene are MNHEY and SVGAGI. The CDR3 nucleotides are TGTGCCAGCAGTATCCTCGGACTCACTGAAGCTTTCTTT. Its protein is CASSILGLTEAFF.

This chain uses TRBV19 with TRBJ2-7, with 8 nucleotides matching TRBD2. Per germline, CDR1 LNHDA and CDR2 SQIVND (reference sequence). Losses at the gene ends were 7 bases for V and 3 bases for J; bases not matched to a gene: 8. The length of the CDR3 is 14 residues. The CDR3 reads CASTGTSGGYEQYF. The CDR3 DNA is TGTGCCAGTACCGGGACTAGTGGTGGCTACGAGCAGTACTTC.

The rearrangement links TRBV28 to TRBJ1-1; no firm D call. This CDR3 comprises 14 residues. Trimming took off 6 bases at V and 4 bases at J, with 15 bases between the two ends. Germline loops: CDR1 MDHEN, CDR2 SYDVKM. Written as DNA, the CDR3 is TGTGCCAGCAGAGCCGGGCCTGCGGGCACTGAAGCTTTCTTT. Protein sequence: CASRAGPAGTEAFF.

This chain joins TRBV28 and TRBJ2-7; 10 bases fit TRBD2. The trim removed 2 bases at V and 2 bases at J, leaving 3 bases unmatched. The germline V gene encodes CDR1 MDHEN and CDR2 SYDVKM. The length of the CDR3 is 15 residues. The CDR3 sequence is CASSLVSGRAYEQYF. The CDR3 DNA is TGTGCCAGCAGTTTAGTGAGCGGGAGGGCCTACGAGCAGTACTTC.

V and J are TRBV9 and TRBJ2-5; 7 nucleotides align to TRBD1. CDR3 length: 15 residues. The J segment lost 4 bases and the V segment lost 5 bases, leaving 11 bases of the junction unmatched. Germline assignment: CDR1 SGDLS and CDR2 YYNGEE. CDR3: CASSLGQAAGETQYF. The CDR3 DNA sequence: TGTGCCAGCAGTCTCGGACAGGCGGCGGGAGAGACCCAGTACTTC.

The chain carries TRBV2 and TRBJ1-2, with no clear D. Germline loops: CDR1 SNHLY, CDR2 FYNNEI. The CDR3 totals 14 residues. Trimming left V 6 bases short and J 2 bases short, with 13 bases between. The CDR3 protein is CASRPSLGNYGYTF. CDR3 bases: TGTGCCAGCAGACCCTCCCTAGGCAACTATGGCTACACCTTC.

The chain has TRBV15 and TRBJ1-2, with TRBD1 identical over 8 bases. The J segment lost 1 base and the V segment lost 1 base, leaving 11 bases of the junction unmatched. Germline V gene data show CDR1 as LNHNV and CDR2 as YYDKDF (reference sequence). This CDR3 comprises 18 residues. CDR3: CATSRAAGGGWRNYGYTF. The CDR3, as DNA: TGTGCCACCAGCAGAGCCGCAGGGGGCGGCTGGCGTAACTATGGCTACACCTTC.

The chain uses TRBV9 and TRBJ1-4; maybe TRBD1 (5 bases). The CDR3 contains 16 residues. Germline CDR1 and CDR2: SGDLS and YYNGEE. V was shortened by 7 bases and J by 3 bases, with 19 bases between the two germline ends. As DNA, the CDR3 is TGTGCCAGCTCCCGACTTCCTCAGGGATCTAATGAAAAACTGTTTTTT. Its translation is CASSRLPQGSNEKLFF.

The chain joins TRBV2 to TRBJ2-3; TRBD2 agrees at 11 bases. Germline CDR1 reads SNHLY; CDR2 reads FYNNEI. The CDR3 contains 16 residues. V was clipped by 0 bases and J by 5 bases; unmatched bases: 4. CDR3 in DNA: TGTGCCAGCAGTGAAGCACCCGGGACTAGCGGAGATACGCAGTATTTT. This gives the protein CASSEAPGTSGDTQYF.

The chain couples TRBV4-1 to TRBJ2-1; D is unresolved. The V and J ends lost 0 bases and 10 bases respectively, with 13 bases between them. Germline values: CDR1 MGHRA, CDR2 YSYEKL. The CDR3 extends over 14 amino acids. CDR3 sequence reads: CASSQDRMAWEQFF. In DNA, the CDR3 is TGCGCCAGCAGCCAAGATCGAATGGCATGGGAGCAGTTCTTC.

The gene calls are TRBV10-3 and TRBJ1-2; 9 positions agree with TRBD1. Germline CDR1 and CDR2: ENHRY and SYGVKD. The CDR3 has 14 amino acids. Unmatched junction bases numbered 4, after V lost 6 bases and J lost 2 bases. The CDR3 DNA is TGTGCCATCAGAGACGGGACAGGGAACTATGGCTACACCTTC. As protein: CAIRDGTGNYGYTF.